This TCR beta chain was obtained from a study of blood T cell repertoires in COVID-19. Study context: Acute and convalescent COVID-19 specimens originated in the United States, Italy and Spain.

The authors' processing: Researchers report that nucleated cell counts were estimated from reference gene primer amplification. The method was immunoSEQ multiplex PCR; TCRdb's version includes in-frame clones alone and lacks a portion of them. For V, J and clone size, that table is used; D and trimming come from the DNA. The sample has roughly 160,000 clones; approximately 91% are singletons. There are 16 residues in the CDR3. The germline CDR1 and CDR2 sequences are LNHDA and SQIVND (reference sequence). After removal of 5 bases from V and 0 bases from J, the junction contained 9 bases not matched to a gene.

The chain joins TRBV19 to TRBJ2-7, with 8 bases matching TRBD2. This sequence was found in a man aged 18-30 years with COVID-19, enrolled during active disease. Sequencing was carried out using peripheral blood. The CDR3 coding sequence is TGTGCCAGTAGTGACCCAAGACTAGCGAACTCCTACGAGCAGTACTTC. Amino acids: CASSDPRLANSYEQYF.